This entry lists 24 T cell receptor beta chains sequenced from one sample in a study of CD8 T cells in ankylosing spondylitis. TCRdb recomputed calls from the 5' RACE reads with MiXCR, one row per CDR3 protein. The sample records about 140,000 distinct CDR3 sequences, 6% to 8.5% being singletons. The sequenced material came from blood, either unsorted or a sorted T cell fraction (not recorded which). All receptors come from a female donor with ankylosing spondylitis or in good health (not recorded which).

This clonotype showed up many times. The CDR3, as DNA: TGTGCCAGTCGATCCCTCGGTGGGGGGAACAATGAGCAGTTCTTC. This encodes CASRSLGGGNNEQFF. The genes are TRBV27 and TRBJ2-1, with D possibly TRBD2 on 6 matching bases. This CDR3 contains 15 residues. Germline CDR1 MNHEY, CDR2 SMNVEV (reference sequence). Trimming cost V 9 bases and J 5 bases, with 20 bases left between them.

This sequence joins TRBV4-2 and TRBJ1-4, with D unresolved. Trimming cost V 1 base and J 0 bases, with 6 bases left between them. The CDR3 consists of 15 residues. In germline, CDR1 is LGHNA, CDR2 YNFKEQ. The DNA for the CDR3 is TGTGCCAGCAGCCAAGCTTTATCAACTAATGAAAAACTGTTTTTT. Its translation: CASSQALSTNEKLFF.

This clonotype has a handful of counts. V usage is TRBV5-1 and J usage is TRBJ2-3; tentative D call: TRBD2 (5 bases). Germline values: CDR1 SGHRS, CDR2 YFSETQ. V was cut by 3 bases and J by 0 bases, with 11 bases left in between. The CDR3 loop spans 15 amino acids. CDR3 bases: TGCGCCAGCAGCTCCGGAGGTAGAAGCACAGATACGCAGTATTTT. It yields the protein CASSSGGRSTDTQYF. Together with reference TRBV5-1 and TRBJ2-3, the CDR3 gives the full variable domain: KAGVTQTPRYLIKTRGQQVTLSCSPISGHRSVSWYQQTPGQGLQFLFEYFSETQRNKGNFPGRFSGRQFSNSRSEMNVSTLELGDSALYLCASSSGGRSTDTQYFGPGTRLTVL.

This clonotype was seen once. This could be a read error, since a much larger clone is one nucleotide away. V is TRBV7-9 and J is TRBJ2-4; 7 nucleotides agree with TRBD2. In germline, CDR1 is SEHNR, CDR2 FQNEAQ (reference sequence). The CDR3 is 13 residues long. This CDR3 reads CASSLAGGNIQCF. In DNA, the CDR3 is TGTGCCAGCAGCTTAGCGGGGGGGAACATTCAGTGCTTC.

This clonotype was detected ten times or more. V and J are TRBV6-5 and TRBJ2-1; the D is unclear. Trimming took 8 bases from V and 6 from J, leaving 8 bases between them. This CDR3 region has 11 residues. CDR1 is MNHEY and CDR2 is SVGAGI in the germline V gene. The CDR3: CASGEGNEQFF. The CDR3 bases are TGTGCCAGCGGGGAAGGCAATGAGCAGTTCTTC.

CDR3 protein: CASSVASGQGIGGELFF. CDR3 nucleotides: TGTGCCAGCAGCGTAGCCTCCGGACAGGGTATAGGAGGGGAGCTGTTTTTT. This chain uses TRBV9 with TRBJ2-2; 8 bases agree with TRBD1. Germline values: CDR1 SGDLS, CDR2 YYNGEE. The CDR3 loop spans 17 amino acids. Trimming cost V 0 bases and J 8 bases; bases outside gene matches: 12.

This clonotype was observed many times. The chain couples TRBV9 to TRBJ2-7; D not resolved. This CDR3 spans 12 amino acids. Germline V gene lookup returns CDR1 SGDLS and CDR2 YYNGEE. Trimming pared 2 bases from V and 7 bases from J, leaving 10 bases between. The CDR3 DNA sequence: TGTGCCAGCAGCGTGTCGGTGGGAGAGCAGTACTTC. This codes for CASSVSVGEQYF.

This clonotype was recorded at least ten times. The CDR3 sequence is CASQWNHEQYF. CDR3 in DNA: TGTGCCAGCCAGTGGAACCACGAGCAGTACTTC. The chain carries TRBV25-1 and TRBJ2-7, with D hard to call. Trimming removed 8 bases from V and 5 bases from J, with 10 bases in between. Germline CDR1 reads MGHDK; CDR2 reads SYGVNS. This CDR3 contains 11 residues.

This clonotype came up many times. The V gene is TRBV5-1, the J gene TRBJ2-1, with 7 bases that match TRBD1. Losses at the gene ends were 4 bases for V and 1 base for J; bases not matched to a gene: 2. The CDR3 loop spans 14 amino acids. Looked up from germline, CDR1 is SGHRS and CDR2 is YFSETQ. The CDR3: CASSQGVSYNEQFF. For the CDR3, the DNA is TGCGCCAGCAGCCAGGGGGTTTCCTACAATGAGCAGTTCTTC. The whole variable domain, remainder taken from reference TRBV5-1 and TRBJ2-1, is KAGVTQTPRYLIKTRGQQVTLSCSPISGHRSVSWYQQTPGQGLQFLFEYFSETQRNKGNFPGRFSGRQFSNSRSEMNVSTLELGDSALYLCASSQGVSYNEQFFGPGTRLTVL.

This clonotype was seen ten or more times. The chain employs TRBV12-3 or TRBV12-4 and TRBJ2-7; D remains unclear. V gave up 6 bases and J gave up 7 bases, with 10 bases separating them. This CDR3 has 11 residues. CDR3 sequence: CASSLLREQYF. The CDR3 nucleotides are TGTGCCAGCAGCCTTCTCCGGGAGCAGTACTTC.

This clonotype has at least ten counts. V is TRBV5-1 and J is TRBJ2-1, with 8 bases aligning to TRBD2. Unmatched junction bases numbered 5, after V lost 6 bases and J lost 3 bases. CDR3 length equals 14 residues. Germline loops: CDR1 SGHRS, CDR2 YFSETQ. The chain's CDR3 is CASKFSGDYNEQFF. CDR3 bases: TGCGCCAGCAAGTTTAGCGGGGACTACAATGAGCAGTTCTTC.

This clonotype occurred many times. The chain links TRBV3-1 to TRBJ1-5; D is uncertain. The CDR3 length is 13 residues. V was pared by 4 bases and J by 5 bases, with 9 bases between. From germline, CDR1 is LGHDT and CDR2 YNNKEL (reference sequence). The CDR3 reads CASSPSSYQPQHF. Here the CDR3 DNA reads TGTGCCAGCAGCCCTTCTAGTTATCAGCCCCAGCATTTT.

This clonotype occurred many times. The germline gene is not matched at one end of the junction; a read error may be the cause. This sequence joins TRBV7-3 and TRBJ2-1; tentatively, D is TRBD1 (6 bases). The CDR3 extends over 13 amino acids. Germline loops: CDR1 SGHTA, CDR2 FQGTGA. CDR3 coding DNA: TGTGCCAGCAGCCTAACAGGGTGGAATGAGCAGTTCTTC. As protein: CASSLTGWNEQFF.

This clonotype was observed many times. The chain has TRBV7-3 and TRBJ2-2; weak D call: TRBD1 (5 bases). From germline, CDR1 is SGHTA and CDR2 FQGTGA. V dropped 8 bases and J dropped 6 bases, with 16 bases sitting between them. The CDR3 consists of 14 residues. The CDR3: CASAIRRGPGELFF. In nucleotides, the CDR3 is TGTGCCAGCGCCATCCGAAGGGGTCCCGGGGAGCTGTTTTTT.

This clonotype was counted at least ten times. The V gene is TRBV6-2 or TRBV6-3, the J gene TRBJ2-2; 8 bases align to TRBD1. The CDR3 spans 17 residues. Germline loops: CDR1 MNHEY, CDR2 SVGEGT. Germline trimming cut 5 bases from V and 2 bases from J; bases unmatched to any gene: 10. DNA for the CDR3: TGTGCCAGCAGTATAAGCCGGGACAGGTTAAACACCGGGGAGCTGTTTTTT. This translates into CASSISRDRLNTGELFF.

This clonotype was recorded many times. The rearrangement joins TRBV5-1 to TRBJ2-2, with D tentatively TRBD1 or TRBD2 (7 bases each). The germline V gene has CDR1 SGHRS and CDR2 YFSETQ. The CDR3 is made up of 12 amino acids. CDR3 nucleotides: TGCGCAGACAGGGAGGGCACCGGGGAGCTGTTTTTT. Translation: CADREGTGELFF.

This clonotype was found many times. The chain joins TRBV6-2 or TRBV6-3 to TRBJ1-2; D may be TRBD1 (6 bases). The V gene's germline CDR1 is MNHEY and CDR2 SVGEGT. CDR3 length equals 14 residues. Trimming removed 7 bases at V and 7 bases at J, with 19 bases between. CDR3 in DNA: TGTGCCAGCACCATGGCCGGGGGGGGCTCTGGCTACACCTTC. Its protein is CASTMAGGGSGYTF.

This clonotype was recorded at least ten times. V usage is TRBV6-6 and J usage is TRBJ2-7; D call uncertain. Germline V gives CDR1 MNHNY, CDR2 SVGAGI (reference sequence). The CDR3 is made up of 12 amino acids. V was cut by 6 bases and J by 4 bases, with 10 bases left in between. The CDR3 sequence: CASSPVRYEQYF. The CDR3 nucleotides read TGTGCCAGCAGCCCTGTGAGGTACGAGCAGTACTTC.

This clonotype has a count of ten or more. The chain uses TRBV10-3 and TRBJ1-1; D gene uncertain. Trimming removed 0 bases from V and 7 bases from J, with 6 bases in between. Germline CDR1 is ENHRY and CDR2 is SYGVKD. This CDR3 spans 12 amino acids. CDR3: CAISESGSEAFF. In nucleotides, the CDR3 is TGTGCCATCAGTGAGTCGGGCAGTGAAGCTTTCTTT.

This clonotype has at least ten counts. The gene calls are TRBV5-1 and TRBJ1-6, with D hard to call. Germline loops: CDR1 SGHRS, CDR2 YFSETQ. Trimming shortened V by 1 base and J by 7 bases, and 12 bases separated the two germline ends. The CDR3 runs to 15 residues. The CDR3, as DNA: TGCGCCAGCAGCTTGTCGGACCCTCGAAATTCACCCCTCCACTTT. It codes for CASSLSDPRNSPLHF.

A note on this clonotype: Given a much more abundant clone one base away, this may be a read error. J is TRBJ1-1 and V is TRBV5-1; possibly TRBD1 for D (5 bases). Per the germline V gene, CDR1 is SGHRS and CDR2 is YFSETQ. The CDR3 is 12 amino acids. The CDR3 reads CTSSGADTEAFF. DNA for the CDR3: TGCACCAGCAGCGGGGCCGACACTGAAGCTTTCTTT.

This clonotype occurred many times. The chain combines TRBV4-2 with TRBJ2-3; maybe TRBD1 (6 bases). The CDR3 consists of 18 residues. Trimming removed 2 bases at V and 0 bases at J, with 18 bases between. The germline CDR1 and CDR2 sequences are LGHNA and YNFKEQ. CDR3 sequence: CASSQLGIGGSSTDTQYF. CDR3 in DNA: TGTGCCAGCAGCCAACTGGGCATTGGGGGCTCTAGCACAGATACGCAGTATTTT.

This clonotype was detected many times. The chain links TRBV20-1 to TRBJ2-7, with TRBD2 identical over 8 bases. Germline CDR1 DFQATT, CDR2 SNEGSKA (reference sequence). With 3 bases clipped from V and 0 bases from J, the junction kept 16 bases outside the gene matches. The CDR3 covers 18 residues. In DNA, the CDR3 is TGCAGTGCTAGCGCCCTACGGGGGGGCCTCCATGGCTCCTACGAGCAGTACTTC. Its translation is CSASALRGGLHGSYEQYF.

This clonotype came up a few times. CDR3 DNA sequence: TGTGCCAGCAGCCCTGGGGGGGTTAATTCACCCCTCCACTTT. Its translation is CASSPGGVNSPLHF. The J gene is TRBJ1-6, the V gene TRBV7-6; maybe TRBD1 (5 bases). This CDR3 spans 14 amino acids. CDR1 SGHVS and CDR2 FNYEAQ come from the germline V gene. Deletions cut 5 bases from V and 6 bases from J, with 11 bases between.